A single sample gave rise to the 3 T cell receptor beta chains below, sequenced in a study of T cell changes during pregnancy in multiple sclerosis. Data came from immunoSEQ multiplex PCR; TCRdb stores just in-frame clones and leaves some out. The sample includes 50,000 to 65,000 clones, approximately 91% of them seen just once. The sequences come from CD4+ T cells from peripheral blood mononuclear cells, collected in the first trimester of pregnancy. These receptors all come from a female donor with multiple sclerosis, enrolled in a pregnancy study.

In this sample, this clone turned up once. The CDR3 loop reads CASSYSTHRANGYTF. CDR3 DNA sequence: TGTGCCAGCAGTTACTCTACCCACAGGGCCAATGGCTACACCTTC. The rearrangement joins TRBV6-5 to TRBJ1-2, with a weak D call TRBD1 (6 bases). Trimming stripped 0 bases from V and 6 bases from J, with 14 bases between. This CDR3 region has 15 residues. The germline gives CDR1 MNHEY, CDR2 SVGAGI.

The chain recombines TRBV6-6 with TRBJ1-5; 10 nucleotides align to TRBD1. This CDR3 spans 14 amino acids. From germline, CDR1 is MNHNY and CDR2 SVGAGI (reference sequence). V dropped 6 bases and J dropped 3; count of bases not matched to a gene: 2. The CDR3 sequence: CASRGQGFNQPQHF. The CDR3 nucleotides are TGTGCCAGCAGGGGACAGGGGTTCAATCAGCCCCAGCATTTT.

For this clone: This sample also contains other DNA sequences that code for the same CDR3. The gene calls are TRBV9 and TRBJ2-2, with D possibly being TRBD1 (7 bases). Germline V gene data show CDR1 as SGDLS and CDR2 as YYNGEE. The CDR3 sequence is 15 residues long. Trimming removed 3 bases at V and 1 base at J, with 10 bases between. The CDR3 coding sequence is TGTGCCAGCAGCGCAGGGGGGTTGAACACCGGGGAGCTGTTTTTT. Translation gives CASSAGGLNTGELFF.